This TCR beta chain was captured by sequencing in a study of shared clonotypes between healthy human individuals. V gave up 1 base and J gave up 7 bases; unmatched junction bases: 20. The CDR3 spans 19 residues. Germline-derived CDR1 and CDR2 are SGHTA and FQGTGA. Generated by immunoSEQ multiplex PCR, the TCRdb table keeps only in-frame clones and is missing some. The sample lists hundreds of thousands of clones, about four fifths occurring once. The receptor was isolated from a woman between 40 and 55 years old in good health. Some clones in this sample may be carry-over from other donors' samples. The specimen was PBMCs. The chain has TRBV7-3 and TRBJ2-3; 7 bases map to TRBD2. The CDR3 reads CASSLKGSSGGGRSYTQYF. CDR3 coding DNA: TGTGCCAGCAGCTTAAAGGGCAGTTCGGGAGGAGGCCGGTCTTATACGCAGTATTTT. Based on the CDR3 plus reference TRBV7-3 and TRBJ2-3, the full variable domain is GAGVSQTPSNKVTEKGKYVELRCDPISGHTALYWYRQSLGQGPEFLIYFQGTGAADDSGLPNDRFFAVRPEGSVSTLKIQRTERGDSAVYLCASSLKGSSGGGRSYTQYFGPGTRLTVL.